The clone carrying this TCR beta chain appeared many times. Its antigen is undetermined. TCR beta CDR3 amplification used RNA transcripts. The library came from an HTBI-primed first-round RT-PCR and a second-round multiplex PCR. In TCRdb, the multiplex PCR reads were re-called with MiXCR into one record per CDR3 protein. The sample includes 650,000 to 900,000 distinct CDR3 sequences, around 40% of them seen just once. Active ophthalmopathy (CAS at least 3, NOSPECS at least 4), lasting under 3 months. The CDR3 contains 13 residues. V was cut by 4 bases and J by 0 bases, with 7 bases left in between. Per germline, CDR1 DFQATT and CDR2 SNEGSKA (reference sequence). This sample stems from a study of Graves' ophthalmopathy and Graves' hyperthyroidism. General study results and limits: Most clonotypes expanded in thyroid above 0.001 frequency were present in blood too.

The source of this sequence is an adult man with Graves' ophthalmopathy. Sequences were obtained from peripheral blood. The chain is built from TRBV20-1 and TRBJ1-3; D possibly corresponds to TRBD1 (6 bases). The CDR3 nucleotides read TGCAGTGCTAAGGACAGCTCTGGAAACACCATATATTTT. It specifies CSAKDSSGNTIYF.